Listed below are T cell receptor beta chains from one sample, sequenced in a study of shared clonotypes between healthy human individuals. The assay was immunoSEQ multiplex PCR, and TCRdb's table has in-frame clones only and misses some. The table shows 230,000 or so clones, with over 50% occurring only once. Specimen: memory CD4+ T cells sorted from blood. The receptors come from a man younger than 45 in good health. Both conserved end residues are part of each CDR3. Fields, in order: J gene, V gene, clone size, D gene, CDR3 DNA, CDR3 protein. A D gene is named only where the DNA matches it firmly. Clone sizes are given selectively: once, few, many, or a class where the clone is expanded.

>TRBJ2-5|TRBV4-2|.|TRBD2
TGTGCCAGCAGCCCTATAGTAGCGGGACGTCAAGAGACCCAGTACTTC
CASSPIVAGRQETQYF
>TRBJ2-7|TRBV7-9|.|.
TGTGCCAGCAGCGCGGACCTCTTCGGCCCCTACGAGCAGTACTTC
CASSADLFGPYEQYF
>TRBJ2-3|TRBV4-3|.|TRBD2
TGCGCCAGCAGCCACACTAGCGGGAGCACAGATACGCAGTATTTT
CASSHTSGSTDTQYF
>TRBJ2-5|TRBV7-2|.|.
TGTGCCAGCAGCTTATCATTGGGGGAGACCCAGTACTTC
CASSLSLGETQYF
>TRBJ2-5|TRBV18|.|.
TGTGCCAGCTCACCTTCGGGGGCAAGCCGGAGACAGTACTTC
CASSPSGASRRQYF
>TRBJ2-7|TRBV5-1|many|TRBD2
TGCGCCAGCAGCTTGGAACTAGCGGGACCATACGAGCAGTACTTC
CASSLELAGPYEQYF
>TRBJ1-5|TRBV19|.|TRBD1
TGTGCCAGTAGTATAAAAGGACAGGGGGCAGGACAGCCCCAGCATTTT
CASSIKGQGAGQPQHF
>TRBJ2-7|TRBV27|.|.
TGTGCCAGCAGTTTATATGGCCCGGAGGCGCTGCACGAGCAGTACTTC
CASSLYGPEALHEQYF
>TRBJ2-7|TRBV18|.|.
TGTGCCAGCTCACCCCAGCGACTTATCAAGAACGAGCAGTACTTC
CASSPQRLIKNEQYF
>TRBJ2-7|TRBV5-1|few|TRBD1
TGCGCCAGCAGCTTGGGTCCCGGACAGGGGGAATGGGCGTCCTACGAGCAGTACTTC
CASSLGPGQGEWASYEQYF
>TRBJ2-7|TRBV19|.|TRBD1
TGTGCCAGTACGAACACAGGGGGAGGCGAGCAGTACTTC
CASTNTGGGEQYF
>TRBJ2-7|TRBV7-2|.|.
TGTGCCAGCAGCGTAGACTACGAGCAGTACTTC
CASSVDYEQYF
>TRBJ2-7|TRBV7-9|.|.
TGTGCCAGCAGAAAGGGGTTCTACGAGCAGTACTTC
CASRKGFYEQYF
>TRBJ1-1|TRBV2|.|.
TGTGCCAGCAGTGAAGATGTCGGGGGTTTGGGGAACACTGAAGCTTTCTTT
CASSEDVGGLGNTEAFF
>TRBJ2-3|TRBV15|few|TRBD2
TGTGCCACCCAGCGGGAGTTATTAGATACGCAGTATTTT
CATQRELLDTQYF
>TRBJ2-7|TRBV25-1|.|.
TGTGCCAGCAGTGAGGATTGGGGCAGGGGCAACGAGCAGTACTTC
CASSEDWGRGNEQYF
>TRBJ1-5|TRBV2|.|.
TGTGCCAGCAGTGGGGAAACAGGGAACAATCAGCCCCAGCATTTT
CASSGETGNNQPQHF
>TRBJ2-5|TRBV5-4|.|.
TGTGCCAGCAGCTTGGAAAGGGTAGCCCAAGAGACCCAGTACTTC
CASSLERVAQETQYF
>TRBJ1-3|TRBV11-3|.|.
TGTGCCAGCAGCCCGGGAGGGGTAGCCGGAAACACCATATATTTT
CASSPGGVAGNTIYF
>TRBJ2-2|TRBV18|.|.
TGTGCCAGCTCACCGGGACAAACCGGGGAGCTGTTTTTT
CASSPGQTGELFF
>TRBJ1-4|TRBV28|.|.
TGTGCCAGCAGCTCCCCGTCGGGGGGCCCTAATGAAAAACTGTTTTTT
CASSSPSGGPNEKLFF